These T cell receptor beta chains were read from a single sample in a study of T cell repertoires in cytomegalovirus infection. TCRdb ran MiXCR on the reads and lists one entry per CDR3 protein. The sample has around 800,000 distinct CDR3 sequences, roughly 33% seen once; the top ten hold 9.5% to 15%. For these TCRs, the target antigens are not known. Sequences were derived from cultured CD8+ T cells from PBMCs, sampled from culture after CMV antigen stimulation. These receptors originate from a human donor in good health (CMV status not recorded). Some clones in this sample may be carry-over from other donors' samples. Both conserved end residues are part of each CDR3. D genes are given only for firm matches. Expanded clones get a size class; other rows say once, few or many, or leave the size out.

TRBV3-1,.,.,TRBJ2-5,CASLQQNQETQYF,TGTGCCAGTCTACAGCAAAACCAAGAGACCCAGTACTTC
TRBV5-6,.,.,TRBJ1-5,CASSLGGGQSQHF,TGTGCCAGCAGCTTGGGTGGGGGCCAGTCCCAGCATTTT
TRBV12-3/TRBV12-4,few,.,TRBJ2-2,CASTSRRGLTGELFF,TGTGCCAGCACCTCGCGACGGGGCCTCACCGGGGAGCTGTTTTTT
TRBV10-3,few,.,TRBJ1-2,CAISEARISKDGYTF,TGTGCCATCAGTGAGGCCAGGATCAGTAAGGATGGCTACACCTTC
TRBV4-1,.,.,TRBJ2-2,CASSQYGGNPGELFF,TGCGCCAGCAGCCAATATGGGGGGAACCCCGGGGAGCTGTTTTTT
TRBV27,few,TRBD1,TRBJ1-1,CASGLTGGATEAFF,TGTGCCAGCGGCCTGACAGGGGGAGCGACTGAAGCTTTCTTT
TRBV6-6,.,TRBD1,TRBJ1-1,CASSLDRDRAIAFF,TGTGCCAGCAGTTTGGACAGGGACCGTGCCATAGCTTTCTTT
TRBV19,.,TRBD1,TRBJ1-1,CASPPARNPGQMNTEAFF,TGTGCCAGTCCTCCGGCAAGAAACCCGGGACAGATGAACACTGAAGCTTTCTTT
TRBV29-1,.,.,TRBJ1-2,CSVEISGEAYGYTF,TGCAGCGTGGAGATTTCAGGGGAGGCCTATGGCTACACCTTC
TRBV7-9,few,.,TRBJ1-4,CASSLELRLGGYTNEKLFF,TGTGCCAGCAGCTTAGAGCTTCGTCTGGGCGGGTACACTAATGAAAAACTGTTTTTT
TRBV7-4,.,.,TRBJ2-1,CASSLASQRVYNEQFF,TGTGCCAGCAGCTTAGCGTCCCAGCGGGTGTACAATGAGCAGTTCTTC
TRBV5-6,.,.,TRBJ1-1,CASSLTGGGGVGNTEAFF,TGTGCCAGCAGCTTGACCGGGGGTGGAGGGGTCGGGAACACTGAAGCTTTCTTT
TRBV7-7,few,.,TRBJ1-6,CASSLSKGRILFYNSPLHF,TGTGCTAGCAGCCTTTCAAAAGGACGGATCCTATTTTATAATTCACCCCTCCACTTT
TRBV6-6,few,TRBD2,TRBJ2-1,CASSYGAGVLHNEQFF,TGTGCCAGCAGTTACGGAGCGGGGGTGCTACACAATGAGCAGTTCTTC
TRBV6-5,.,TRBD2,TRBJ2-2,CASSPNGLAATGELFF,TGTGCCAGCAGCCCCAATGGACTAGCGGCCACCGGGGAGCTGTTTTTT
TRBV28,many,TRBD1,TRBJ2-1,CASSLETGEPYNEQFF,TGTGCCAGCAGTTTGGAGACAGGGGAACCCTACAATGAGCAGTTCTTC
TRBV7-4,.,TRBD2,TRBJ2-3,CASNLGEAGLDTQYF,TGTGCCAGCAACTTAGGAGAAGCGGGGTTGGATACGCAGTATTTT
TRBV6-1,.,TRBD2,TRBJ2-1,CASRDMENNPGGEQFF,TGTGCCAGCAGGGACATGGAGAATAATCCCGGGGGGGAGCAGTTCTTC
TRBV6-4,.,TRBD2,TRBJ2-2,CASSDGTSFGELFF,TGTGCCAGCAGTGACGGGACTAGTTTCGGGGAGCTGTTTTTT
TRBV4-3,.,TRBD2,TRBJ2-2,CASSQDLAGGPGTGELFF,TGCGCCAGCAGCCAAGATCTAGCGGGGGGGCCTGGCACCGGGGAGCTGTTTTTT
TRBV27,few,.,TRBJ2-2,CASMPGWTGELFF,TGTGCCAGCATGCCGGGGTGGACCGGGGAGCTGTTTTTT
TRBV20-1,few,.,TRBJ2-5,CSASLRGAEETQYF,TGCAGTGCTAGCTTGAGGGGCGCCGAGGAGACCCAGTACTTC
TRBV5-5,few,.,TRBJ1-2,CASSLDPASEINYGYTF,TGTGCCAGCAGCTTGGATCCAGCGAGCGAAATCAACTATGGCTACACCTTC
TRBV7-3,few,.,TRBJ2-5,CASSPLGGARETQYF,TGTGCCAGCAGCCCCCTAGGGGGGGCCAGGGAGACCCAGTACTTC